This is a list of T cell receptor beta chains from one sample in a study of control samples from healthy donors and cancer patients. Assay: immunoSEQ multiplex PCR; the TCRdb copy retains only in-frame clones and omits some. This sample has under 150,000 clones, with roughly 88% found just once. The material sequenced was blood. The receptors were sampled from a middle-aged man in good health. CDR3s include the opening cysteine and the closing phenylalanine or tryptophan. The order of the fields is J gene, V gene, CDR3 protein.

J gene: TRBJ2-7; V gene: TRBV2; CDR3 protein: CASQARTGDYEQYF
J gene: TRBJ1-4; V gene: TRBV18; CDR3 protein: CASSPQGREKLFF
J gene: TRBJ1-1; V gene: TRBV10-3; CDR3 protein: CAISEGEWAEAFF
J gene: TRBJ2-2; V gene: TRBV5-1; CDR3 protein: CASSLDFVSDTGELFF
J gene: TRBJ2-1; V gene: TRBV2; CDR3 protein: CASSGQLASHEQFF
J gene: TRBJ1-2; V gene: TRBV24-1; CDR3 protein: CATSVSGYGYTF
J gene: TRBJ1-3; V gene: TRBV5-6; CDR3 protein: CASSLGRPGGAGNTIYF
J gene: TRBJ1-1; V gene: TRBV14; CDR3 protein: CASSQAGMNTEAFF
J gene: TRBJ2-7; V gene: TRBV5-6; CDR3 protein: CASSLLGSSYEQYF
J gene: TRBJ2-7; V gene: TRBV7-3; CDR3 protein: CARTWTVTYEQYF
J gene: TRBJ2-7; V gene: TRBV5-1; CDR3 protein: CASRGTGGSLEQYF
J gene: TRBJ2-3; V gene: TRBV28; CDR3 protein: CASSIGGPTDTQYF
J gene: TRBJ1-1; V gene: TRBV9; CDR3 protein: CASSRQGLPYTEAFF
J gene: TRBJ1-2; V gene: TRBV19; CDR3 protein: CASSTRYPGREFGYTF
J gene: TRBJ2-3; V gene: TRBV12-5; CDR3 protein: CASGSSGADTQYF
J gene: TRBJ1-1; V gene: TRBV23-1; CDR3 protein: CASRKTGSEAFF
J gene: TRBJ2-7; V gene: TRBV29-1; CDR3 protein: CSVGGQGYEQYF
J gene: TRBJ2-7; V gene: TRBV11-2; CDR3 protein: CATQPGGSYEQYF
J gene: TRBJ1-5; V gene: TRBV7-8; CDR3 protein: CASSSTGGWRDQPQHF
J gene: TRBJ2-7; V gene: TRBV7-8; CDR3 protein: CASSPGGHVYEQYF
J gene: TRBJ2-5; V gene: TRBV15; CDR3 protein: CATRGREETQYF
J gene: TRBJ2-3; V gene: TRBV28; CDR3 protein: CASIGDRSTDTQYF
J gene: TRBJ1-3; V gene: TRBV9; CDR3 protein: CASSVEAQGNTIYF
J gene: TRBJ1-2; V gene: TRBV6-4; CDR3 protein: CASSGGGSSNYGYTF
J gene: TRBJ2-3; V gene: TRBV5-6; CDR3 protein: CASSFRGGTDTQYF
J gene: TRBJ1-4; V gene: TRBV28; CDR3 protein: CASSLSRRQYIATNEKLFF
J gene: TRBJ1-2; V gene: TRBV19; CDR3 protein: CASSPGTGFLYGYTF
J gene: TRBJ2-7; V gene: TRBV4-1; CDR3 protein: CASSQGDRVGEQYF
J gene: TRBJ1-4; V gene: TRBV13; CDR3 protein: CASSASWGHEKLFF
J gene: TRBJ2-1; V gene: TRBV18; CDR3 protein: CASSPNSRYNEQFF
J gene: TRBJ1-1; V gene: TRBV12-3/TRBV12-4; CDR3 protein: CASSYLGHTEAFF
J gene: TRBJ2-3; V gene: TRBV13; CDR3 protein: CASLSRGAHADTQYF
J gene: TRBJ2-2; V gene: TRBV24-1; CDR3 protein: CATSDLEEGAGTGELFF
J gene: TRBJ2-7; V gene: TRBV5-1; CDR3 protein: CASSTGTWGQRAYEQYF
J gene: TRBJ2-7; V gene: TRBV11-2; CDR3 protein: CASSINSGGATYEQYF
J gene: TRBJ2-5; V gene: TRBV12-3/TRBV12-4; CDR3 protein: CASSLASKGAQYF
J gene: TRBJ2-3; V gene: TRBV7-9; CDR3 protein: CASSLEGGERTDTQYF
J gene: TRBJ2-2; V gene: TRBV5-1; CDR3 protein: CASSSGLLRNTGELFF
J gene: TRBJ2-6; V gene: TRBV5-6; CDR3 protein: CASSSGQAGANVLTF
J gene: TRBJ1-5; V gene: TRBV27; CDR3 protein: CASSLSTGGNQPQHF
J gene: TRBJ2-1; V gene: TRBV11-3; CDR3 protein: CASNLPSSYNEQFF
J gene: TRBJ2-7; V gene: TRBV9; CDR3 protein: CASGGRTDEQYF
J gene: TRBJ2-5; V gene: TRBV7-2; CDR3 protein: CASSPGPGQGQTQYF
J gene: TRBJ2-7; V gene: TRBV18; CDR3 protein: CASSPRQGVMNEQYF
J gene: TRBJ1-1; V gene: TRBV6-5; CDR3 protein: CASSPNRDMNTEAFF
J gene: TRBJ1-2; V gene: TRBV6-6; CDR3 protein: CASSYSENVYGYTF
J gene: TRBJ2-2; V gene: TRBV24-1; CDR3 protein: CATSDVGVHRTLTGELFF
J gene: TRBJ1-6; V gene: TRBV11-3; CDR3 protein: CASSWGGEGHYNSPLHF
J gene: TRBJ2-6; V gene: TRBV7-8; CDR3 protein: CASSLRRSGFAGANVLTF
J gene: TRBJ1-2; V gene: TRBV7-9; CDR3 protein: CASSLDRGSGGYTF
J gene: TRBJ1-1; V gene: TRBV11-2; CDR3 protein: CASSLAESEAFF
J gene: TRBJ1-1; V gene: TRBV13; CDR3 protein: CASSLMGQLGNTEAFF
J gene: TRBJ1-3; V gene: TRBV19; CDR3 protein: CASRSGFSGNTIYF
J gene: TRBJ1-2; V gene: TRBV14; CDR3 protein: CASSQDRDTNYGYTF
J gene: TRBJ2-5; V gene: TRBV6-2/TRBV6-3; CDR3 protein: CASSSKIETQYF
J gene: TRBJ2-1; V gene: TRBV5-1; CDR3 protein: CASSSSGLDEQFF
J gene: TRBJ1-4; V gene: TRBV4-2; CDR3 protein: CASSSQATGPNEKLFF
J gene: TRBJ2-5; V gene: TRBV7-7; CDR3 protein: CASSLTGIQETQYF
J gene: TRBJ2-1; V gene: TRBV5-6; CDR3 protein: CASSLGVGPGFWRNEQFF
J gene: TRBJ2-2; V gene: TRBV18; CDR3 protein: CASSPDSYTGELFF